This TCR beta chain was profiled in a study of blood T cell repertoires in COVID-19. Across the study: Acute and convalescent COVID-19 samples came from the United States, Italy and Spain. T cells, B-cell-depleted T cells, or PBMCs provided the cDNA or gDNA that served as material.

This CDR3 comprises 14 residues. V lost 7 bases to trimming and J lost 6 bases; unmatched junction nucleotides: 7. The V gene's germline CDR1 is MDHEN and CDR2 SYDVKM. Original methodology: Scientists estimated how many nucleated cells there were by amplifying reference gene primers. Repertoires were generated with immunoSEQ multiplex PCR, while TCRdb's copy carries only in-frame clones and drops some. The DNA was the basis for D and trimming; V, J and clone size are from that table. Counted here are fewer than 65,000 clones, roughly 85% occurring once; the ten biggest clones make up 20% to 30%. The V gene is TRBV28, the J gene TRBJ2-1; 9 bases match TRBD2. The sequencing sample was made of peripheral blood. The clonotype comes from a man between 65 and 85 years old with acute or convalescent COVID-19. CDR3 region: CASITGTSSNEQFF. The CDR3 nucleotides read TGTGCCAGCATCACCGGGACTAGCAGCAATGAGCAGTTCTTC.